This T cell receptor beta chain comes out of a study of persistence of HIV-infected CD4 T cells. Broader study findings: TCR analyses could not target the rare provirus-carrying CMV-responding cells.

Nonspecific anti-CD3/anti-CD28 bead stimulation represents the broad CD4+ T cell repertoire. CD4+ T cells upregulating both CD40 ligand and CD69 were sorted as responding cells. This was the immunoSEQ version 4 assay in survey mode. Libraries were prepared by immunoSEQ multiplex PCR; TCRdb keeps only in-frame clonotypes and omits some of them. The table has roughly 43,000 clones, roughly 90% seen once. Note on this clone: Its antigen is unknown.

Germline CDR1 LGHDT, CDR2 YNNKEL (reference sequence). The CDR3 runs to 15 residues. Trimming cost V 5 bases and J 1 base, with 14 bases left between them. The sequencing here drew on CD4+ T cells sorted from PBMCs after approximately 19-hour stimulation, taken from a patient who received antiretroviral therapy. The chain is built from TRBV3-1 (or the pseudogene TRBV3-2) and TRBJ1-1; D is unresolved. This sequence was found in an adult man with HIV who was CMV-seropositive. CDR3 nucleotides: TGTGCCAGCAGCTCCTCGGGAATAGGGAACACTGAAGCTTTCTTT. This encodes CASSSSGIGNTEAFF.